Listed here are 14 T cell receptor beta chains from one sample, sequenced in a study of Ad26.COV2.S vaccination and SARS-CoV-2 variants. Repertoires were generated with immunoSEQ multiplex PCR, while TCRdb's copy carries only in-frame clones and drops some. Found here are 300,000 to 350,000 clones, around 84% of them singletons; the top ten hold 1.5% to 2%. The treatment here: around 19 received Ad26.COV2.S at low or high dose, single or two shots; 5 received placebo; per-sample allocation not given. Collection of the samples took place on day 63 after the first injection of vaccine or placebo. This material consisted of peripheral blood, taken in a trial of Ad26.COV2.S vaccine versus placebo. The receptors shown here come from a person aged 18-60 years who received the Ad26.COV2.S COVID-19 vaccine or a placebo.

In this sample, this clone turned up once. Relative to the germline gene, one junction end is altered; a read error may explain this. The chain carries TRBV7-2 and TRBJ1-5, with a possible D match to TRBD1 (6 bases). Germline CDR1 is SGHTA and CDR2 is FQGNSA. The CDR3 is made up of 16 amino acids. CDR3 amino acids: CANSLGRGASNQPQHF. For the CDR3, the DNA is TGTGCCAACAGCTTAGGGCGGGGGGCCAGCAATCAGCCCCAGCATTTT. The variable domain in full, completed from reference TRBV7-2 and TRBJ1-5, reads GAGVSQSPSNKVTEKGKDVELRCDPISGHTALYWYRQSLGQGLEFLIYFQGNSAPDKSGLPSDRFSAERTGGSVSTLTIQRTQQEDSAVYLCANSLGRGASNQPQHFGDGTRLSIL.

V gene TRBV19 combines with J gene TRBJ1-2; the D is unclear. The CDR3 is made up of 12 amino acids. Germline V gene data show CDR1 as LNHDA and CDR2 as SQIVND (reference sequence). Trimming took off 7 bases at V and 8 bases at J, with 14 bases between the two ends. CDR3 DNA sequence: TGTGCCAGTAACCCAGGCGGGGTCGGCTACACCTTC. Protein product: CASNPGGVGYTF.

V usage is TRBV6-6 and J usage is TRBJ2-3; possibly TRBD1 for D (5 bases). CDR1 is MNHNY and CDR2 is SVGAGI in the germline V gene (reference sequence). V was clipped by 5 bases and J by 1 base, with 19 bases between them. CDR3 length equals 17 residues. The CDR3 loop reads CASSLSPQGIGTDTQYF. In DNA, the CDR3 is TGTGCCAGCAGTCTTTCCCCTCAGGGAATTGGCACAGATACGCAGTATTTT.

The V call is TRBV27, the J call TRBJ2-7, with D perhaps assigned TRBD1 or TRBD2 (5 bases each). Trimming shortened V by 4 bases and J by 5 bases, and 12 bases separated the two germline ends. Germline-derived CDR1 and CDR2 are MNHEY and SMNVEV (reference sequence). This CDR3 is 13 amino acids long. As DNA, the CDR3 is TGTGCCAGCAGTTACACCCGGGACCACGAGCAGTACTTC. This sequence encodes CASSYTRDHEQYF.

The chain has TRBV30 and TRBJ1-5; 10 nucleotides agree with TRBD1. V shed 0 bases and J 6 bases; nucleotides not matched to a gene: 8. The CDR3 contains 16 residues. Germline V CDR1 and CDR2: GTSNPN, SVGIG (reference sequence). In DNA, the CDR3 is TGTGCCTGGAGTGTAAGGGACAGGGGAAGGGGTCAGCCCCAGCATTTT. This sequence encodes CAWSVRDRGRGQPQHF.

V gene TRBV2 combines with J gene TRBJ1-1; 7 bases align to TRBD1. Germline values: CDR1 SNHLY, CDR2 FYNNEI. There are 14 residues in the CDR3. Trimming at V came to 5 bases and at J to 8 bases, leaving 11 bases not matched to a gene. The CDR3 bases are TGTGCCAGCAGTCTCGGGACAGCTCAACTGGAAGCTTTCTTT. Translated: CASSLGTAQLEAFF.

This chain uses TRBV19 with TRBJ2-2; D possibly corresponds to TRBD2 (6 bases). Germline-derived CDR1 and CDR2 are LNHDA and SQIVND (reference sequence). V lost 9 bases and J 2 bases, leaving 13 bases between the germline ends. CDR3 length: 14 amino acids. Here the CDR3 DNA reads TGTGCCAGCCGGCGGGACTCTAACACCGGGGAGCTGTTTTTT. This translates into CASRRDSNTGELFF.

This clone was seen only once. The V and J genes are TRBV6-6 and TRBJ1-4, with D perhaps matching TRBD1 (5 bases). CDR1 is MNHNY, CDR2 SVGAGI, per germline (reference sequence). V was clipped by 2 bases and J by 4 bases, with 11 bases between them. This CDR3 has 15 amino acids. This CDR3 reads CASSYTDTRNEKLFF. In DNA form, the CDR3 reads TGTGCCAGCAGTTACACGGACACTCGTAATGAAAAACTGTTTTTT.

This clone was seen a single time. CDR3 DNA: TGCGCCAGCAGCCAAGATCTTGTGGGGGCTACGAACACCGGGGAGCTGTTTTTT. As protein: CASSQDLVGATNTGELFF. This chain joins TRBV4-3 and TRBJ2-2; a weak D match, TRBD1 (6 bases). V dropped 0 bases and J dropped 0 bases, with 14 bases sitting between them. The CDR3 runs 18 residues. CDR1 is LGHNA, CDR2 YSLEER, per germline.

This clone occurred once. This rearrangement joins TRBV5-1 to TRBJ2-5; D is perhaps TRBD2 (5 bases). The V gene's germline CDR1 is SGHRS and CDR2 YFSETQ. Trimming left V 5 bases short and J 4 bases short, with 18 bases between. This CDR3 is 15 amino acids long. Written as DNA, the CDR3 is TGCGCCAGCAGACCCGGGTCTGGGGAGTCAGAGACCCAGTACTTC. Amino acid sequence: CASRPGSGESETQYF.

V is TRBV5-5 and J is TRBJ2-3; 8 positions match TRBD2. The V gene's germline CDR1 is SGHKS and CDR2 YYEKEE (reference sequence). The CDR3 is made up of 14 amino acids. V lost 5 bases to trimming and J lost 0 bases; unmatched junction nucleotides: 2. The CDR3 reads CASRASGSTDTQYF. CDR3 bases: TGTGCCAGCAGGGCTAGCGGGAGCACAGATACGCAGTATTTT.

CDR3 amino acids: CASSFAGLAGFSSYEQYF. DNA for the CDR3: TGTGCCAGCAGTTTCGCGGGACTAGCGGGGTTTAGCTCCTACGAGCAGTACTTC. V gene TRBV6-2 or TRBV6-3 combines with J gene TRBJ2-7, with 13 bases lining up with TRBD2. Germline V gene lookup returns CDR1 MNHEY and CDR2 SVGEGT. The CDR3 is 18 amino acids. V shed 4 bases and J 0 bases; nucleotides not matched to a gene: 9.

This clone was counted a single time. V usage is TRBV7-2 and J usage is TRBJ2-5; 7 bases are shared with TRBD1. Germline V lookup: CDR1 SGHTA, CDR2 FQGNSA. V was pared by 4 bases and J by 4 bases, with 6 bases of the junction left unmatched. This CDR3 is 14 amino acids long. The CDR3 sequence: CASSSRTGLETQYF. The DNA of the CDR3 is TGTGCCAGCAGCTCCCGGACAGGACTAGAGACCCAGTACTTC.

This rearrangement joins TRBV9 to TRBJ1-1; D uncertain. Trimming left V 0 bases short and J 3 bases short, with 6 bases between. The CDR3 length is 13 residues. Germline CDR1 reads SGDLS; CDR2 reads YYNGEE. The CDR3 nucleotides read TGTGCCAGCAGCGTAGACGGAGACACTGAAGCTTTCTTT. Its translation: CASSVDGDTEAFF.